This T cell receptor (beta chain) appears in the sequencing data of a study of blood T cell repertoires in COVID-19. Looking at the study overall: From the United States, Italy and Spain came samples of acute and convalescent COVID-19.

Per the study methods: The authors estimated nucleated cell counts from reference gene primer amplification. TCRdb's copy holds only in-frame clones and misses some; the assay was immunoSEQ multiplex PCR. The D gene and trimming were derived from the DNA, and the V and J assignments and clone size from that table. The sample comprises 100,000 to 150,000 clones, about 74% of which are singletons, and approximately 5.7% rests with the top ten. V dropped 7 bases and J dropped 2 bases, with 18 bases sitting between them. The CDR3 spans 16 residues. Germline CDR1 reads LNHDA; CDR2 reads SQIVND (reference sequence).

The chain has TRBV19 and TRBJ2-1, with a tentative D call TRBD1 (5 bases). The TCR was taken from a man in his fifties or sixties with acute or convalescent COVID-19. Sequenced: peripheral blood. This chain's CDR3 is CASTARQGRTYNEQFF. CDR3 coding DNA: TGTGCCAGTACCGCCAGGCAGGGTAGGACCTACAATGAGCAGTTCTTC.